These 15 T cell receptor beta chains originate from one sample sequenced in a study of T cell clonality in common variable immunodeficiency (dated by TCRdb to 2015 to 2017). Libraries were constructed by the immunoSEQ multiplex PCR assay. Not all clones reach the TCRdb copy of this immuneACCESS table, which keeps in-frame sequences only. Checked studies attribute under half of the gap to unresolved V genes and leave the rest unexplained. This sample shows over 50,000 clones, and none of them turns up only once. Less than 4% of the sample lies in the top ten. Material for sequencing was peripheral blood mononuclear cells. The receptors come from a person aged 18 to 75 in good health.

This clone came up many times. The CDR3 sequence: CASRREQGQGQPQHF. The DNA read from the CDR3 is TGTGCCAGTAGGAGAGAACAGGGGCAAGGGCAGCCC. This chain joins TRBV19 and TRBJ1-5, with TRBD1 matching over 7 bases. With the read ending 3 residues before the CDR3 end, the germline J gene is used to fill in that end. Germline V gene lookup returns CDR1 LNHDA and CDR2 SQIVND (reference sequence). This CDR3 has 15 residues. The V segment lost 6 bases and the J segment 7 bases; nucleotides outside the gene matches: 12.

This clone occurred many times. The read falls 3 residues short of the CDR3 end, and the missing part is taken from the germline J gene. This chain uses TRBV5-1 with TRBJ2-1, with 7 positions matching TRBD1. V dropped 3 bases and J dropped 5; count of bases not matched to a gene: 8. The CDR3 runs to 15 residues. From germline, CDR1 is SGHRS and CDR2 YFSETQ. The DNA read from the CDR3 is TGCGCCAGCAGCTCGTATAGCCAGGGGGACAATGAG. The encoded protein is CASSSYSQGDNE. The complete CDR3 sequence is CASSSYSQGDNEQFF.

This clone has a count of ten or more. The read comes to an end 3 residues before the CDR3 does, leaving the germline J gene to fill in the end. This chain joins TRBV7-3 and TRBJ2-1; TRBD2 is a possible D gene (5 bases). Trimming left V 5 bases short and J 4 bases short, with 24 bases between. Germline values: CDR1 SGHTA, CDR2 FQGTGA. The CDR3 sequence is 18 residues long. Here the CDR3 reads CASSPTRGGLTGYNEQFF. CDR3 DNA, as far as it was read: TGTGCCAGCAGCCCGACTCGGGGTGGGCTGACGGGGTACAATGAG.

Notes on this clone: Read sequence stops 3 residues before the CDR3 end, and the germline J gene provides the missing end. V usage is TRBV5-3 and J usage is TRBJ2-5; D ambiguous. TRBV5-3 is designated an ORF whose function remains uncertain. The CDR3 contains 17 residues. Trimming took off 0 bases at V and 2 bases at J, with 17 bases between the two ends. CDR3 region: CARSLVWCGKGQETQYF. CDR3 DNA, as far as it was read: TGTGCCAGAAGCTTGGTTTGGTGCGGAAAAGGACAAGAGACC.

This clone has a count of ten or more. The CDR3 end lies 3 residues beyond the end of the read and is filled in from the germline J gene. The V gene is TRBV30, the J gene TRBJ2-7; 7 bases are a match to TRBD1. The CDR3 has 13 amino acids. The ends lost 8 bases at V and 2 bases at J; junction bases unmatched: 9. Germline CDR1 reads GTSNPN; CDR2 reads SVGIG (reference sequence). The CDR3 bases that were read are TGTGCCGCGAACAGGGGATTCACCTACGAG. Amino acid sequence: CAANRGFTYE. The complete CDR3 sequence is CAANRGFTYEQYF.

This clone occurred many times. Incomplete CDR3 DNA: TGTGCCTGGGAGCGCGGGGGGATGAACACTGAA. Amino acid sequence: CAWERGGMNTE. The full-length CDR3 reads as CAWERGGMNTEAFF. The V gene is TRBV30, the J gene TRBJ1-1; TRBD1 might be the D (5 bases). The missing CDR3 end, 3 residues past where the read stops, is filled in from the germline J gene. V was clipped by 5 bases and J by 0 bases, with 13 bases between them. The CDR3 is 14 amino acids. Germline loops: CDR1 GTSNPN, CDR2 SVGIG (reference sequence).

In the case of this clone: The CDR3 end falls 3 residues outside the read, so it is completed with the germline J gene. The gene calls are TRBV5-1 and TRBJ2-1; 8 positions agree with TRBD2. The germline V gene has CDR1 SGHRS and CDR2 YFSETQ. The CDR3 has 16 amino acids. V dropped 4 bases and J dropped 8; count of bases not matched to a gene: 14. The sequenced part of the CDR3 DNA is TGCGCCAGCAGCGTGGCGGGGGGACACCCTTTGGATGAG. Protein: CASSVAGGHPLDE. The whole CDR3 sequence is CASSVAGGHPLDEQFF.

This clone was observed at least ten times. From the germline J gene comes the end of the CDR3, since the read stops 3 residues before it. The chain is built from TRBV5-1 and TRBJ1-3; TRBD1 aligns across 10 bases. CDR3 size: 18 residues. Germline loops: CDR1 SGHRS, CDR2 YFSETQ. V lost 2 bases, J lost 1 base, and 9 bases stayed unmatched. The covered CDR3 bases are TGCGCCAGCAGCTTAAGTGTGGGACAGGGGTCGTCTGGAAACACC. Residues: CASSLSVGQGSSGNT. The complete CDR3 reads CASSLSVGQGSSGNTIYF. The full variable domain, with the rest looked up from reference TRBV5-1 and TRBJ1-3, is KAGVTQTPRYLIKTRGQQVTLSCSPISGHRSVSWYQQTPGQGLQFLFEYFSETQRNKGNFPGRFSGRQFSNSRSEMNVSTLELGDSALYLCASSLSVGQGSSGNTIYFGEGSWLTVV.

With regard to this clone: Coverage ceases 3 residues before the CDR3 finishes, and the germline J gene fills in the end. The V and J genes are TRBV7-2 and TRBJ1-1; 9 bases fit TRBD1. Germline assignment: CDR1 SGHTA and CDR2 FQGNSA. Germline trimming cut 3 bases from V and 5 bases from J; bases unmatched to any gene: 7. The CDR3 covers 15 residues. CDR3 amino acids: CASSFGTGWTTEAFF. CDR3 DNA, as far as it was read: TGTGCCAGCAGCTTCGGGACAGGGTGGACGACTGAA.

Remarks on this clone: The CDR3 end falls 3 residues outside the read, so it is completed with the germline J gene. The chain uses TRBV2 and TRBJ1-2; 9 bases agree with TRBD1. The CDR3 loop spans 13 amino acids. Germline V lookup: CDR1 SNHLY, CDR2 FYNNEI. V shed 7 bases and J 6 bases; nucleotides not matched to a gene: 6. The CDR3 sequence is CASMGGDRDGYTF. The covered CDR3 bases are TGTGCCAGCATGGGGGGGGACAGGGATGGC. Full variable domain (missing parts from reference TRBV2 and TRBJ1-2): EPEVTQTPSHQVTQMGQEVILRCVPISNHLYFYWYRQILGQKVEFLVSFYNNEISEKSEIFDDQFSVERPDGSNFTLKIRSTKLEDSAMYFCASMGGDRDGYTFGSGTRLTVV.

In the case of this clone: The junction shows a germline mismatch at one end, possibly a read error. Other DNA sequences in the sample encode the same CDR3. The CDR3 region is CAWTPPGGGNTIYF. Incomplete CDR3 DNA: TGTGCCTGGACCCCCCCCGGGGGAGGAAACACA. The chain carries TRBV30 and TRBJ1-3; D might be TRBD1 (5 bases). The observed sequence ends 3 residues before the CDR3 terminus, with the missing tail filled in from the germline J gene. Germline values: CDR1 GTSNPN, CDR2 SVGIG (reference sequence). The CDR3 is 14 amino acids. The whole variable domain, filled in from reference TRBV30 and TRBJ1-3, reads SQTIHQWPATLVQPVGSPLSLECTVEGTSNPNLYWYRQAAGRGLQLLFYSVGIGQISSEVPQNLSASRPQDRQFILSSKKLLLSDSGFYLCAWTPPGGGNTIYFGEGSWLTVV.

This clone was seen repeatedly, ten times or more. One end of the junction varies from germline; a read error may be responsible. The CDR3 end lies 3 residues beyond the end of the read and is filled in from the germline J gene. This chain joins TRBV7-7 and TRBJ2-1; no firm D call. The CDR3 has 15 amino acids. CDR1 SSHAT and CDR2 FNYEAQ come from the germline V gene (reference sequence). The CDR3 reads CASSLEPSSYNEQFF. The sequenced part of the CDR3 DNA is TGTGCTAGCAGCTTAGAGCCAAGCTCCTACAATGAG.

Notes on this clone: Read coverage stops 3 residues before the CDR3 terminus; the germline J gene supplies the remainder. The rearrangement uses TRBV7-9 and TRBJ2-4; TRBD2 might be the D (5 bases). Germline values: CDR1 SEHNR, CDR2 FQNEAQ (reference sequence). The CDR3 is made up of 12 amino acids. CDR3 in amino acids: CASSFGEYGQYF. CDR3 bases read: TGTGCCAGCAGCTTCGGGGAGTATGGT.

The table lists this clone with many counts. The read terminates 3 residues before the CDR3 end, so the remaining end is supplied by the germline J gene. The chain uses TRBV5-1 and TRBJ2-2; 11 nucleotides match TRBD2. Trimming at V came to 0 bases and at J to 4 bases, leaving 8 bases not matched to a gene. The germline V gene has CDR1 SGHRS and CDR2 YFSETQ. The CDR3 spans 18 residues. The CDR3 sequence is CASSLVAGGPSGTGELFF. Partial CDR3 DNA: TGCGCCAGCAGCTTGGTAGCGGGAGGGCCCTCGGGCACCGGGGAG.

This clone was counted ten times or more. The CDR3 goes on 3 residues after the read ends, and that part is filled in from the germline J gene. The genes are TRBV30 and TRBJ2-1; D is possibly TRBD2 (6 bases). Trimming pared 3 bases from V and 0 bases from J, leaving 15 bases between. CDR1 is GTSNPN, CDR2 SVGIG, per germline (reference sequence). The CDR3 loop spans 16 amino acids. The CDR3 DNA, read in part, is TGTGCCTGGAGCCTGGGACTCTTGAGCTCCTACAATGAG. The encoded protein is CAWSLGLLSSYNE. The whole CDR3 protein is CAWSLGLLSSYNEQFF.